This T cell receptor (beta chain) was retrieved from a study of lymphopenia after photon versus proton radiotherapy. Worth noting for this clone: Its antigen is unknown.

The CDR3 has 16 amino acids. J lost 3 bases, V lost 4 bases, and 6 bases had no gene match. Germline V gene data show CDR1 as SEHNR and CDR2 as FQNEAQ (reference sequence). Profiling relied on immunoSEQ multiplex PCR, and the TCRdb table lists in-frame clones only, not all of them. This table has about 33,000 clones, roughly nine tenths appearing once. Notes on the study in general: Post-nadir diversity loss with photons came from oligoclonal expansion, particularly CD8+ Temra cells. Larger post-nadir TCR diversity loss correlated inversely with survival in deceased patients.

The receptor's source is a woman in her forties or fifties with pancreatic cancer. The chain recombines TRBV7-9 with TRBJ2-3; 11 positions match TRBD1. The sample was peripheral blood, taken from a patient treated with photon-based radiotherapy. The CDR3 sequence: CASSSRTGGPTDTQYF. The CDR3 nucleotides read TGTGCCAGCAGCTCGCGGACAGGGGGCCCAACAGATACGCAGTATTTT. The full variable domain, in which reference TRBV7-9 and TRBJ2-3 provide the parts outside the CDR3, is DTGVSQNPRHKITKRGQNVTFRCDPISEHNRLYWYRQTLGQGPEFLTYFQNEAQLEKSRLLSDRFSAERPKGSFSTLEIQRTEQGDSAMYLCASSSRTGGPTDTQYFGPGTRLTVL.